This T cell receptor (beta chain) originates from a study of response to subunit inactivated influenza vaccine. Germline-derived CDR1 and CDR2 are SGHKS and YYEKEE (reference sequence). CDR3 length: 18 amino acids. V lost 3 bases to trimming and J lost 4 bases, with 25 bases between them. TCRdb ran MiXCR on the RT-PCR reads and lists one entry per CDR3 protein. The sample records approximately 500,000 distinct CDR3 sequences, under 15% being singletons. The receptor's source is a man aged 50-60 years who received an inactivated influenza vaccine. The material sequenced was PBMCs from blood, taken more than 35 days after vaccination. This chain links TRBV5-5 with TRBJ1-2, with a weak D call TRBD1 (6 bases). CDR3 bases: TGTGCCAGCAGCTCGGACCCCGGACAGAGATTTTTCGGCTATGGCTACACCTTC. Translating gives CASSSDPGQRFFGYGYTF.